Detailed here is one T cell receptor (beta chain). The data originate from a study of blood T cell repertoires in COVID-19. As for the study in general: From the United States, Italy and Spain came samples of acute and convalescent COVID-19. T cells, B-cell-depleted T cells, or PBMCs supplied cDNA or gDNA.

The CDR3 sequence is 13 residues long. The V and J ends lost 5 bases and 0 bases respectively, with 10 bases between them. Germline CDR1 SQVTM, CDR2 ANQGSEA. Profiled with immunoSEQ multiplex PCR; TCRdb holds only in-frame clones, not every one. Among 110,000 or so clones listed, 85% were seen once. This TCR was recovered from a man aged 45-60 years with acute or convalescent COVID-19. Sequenced input: peripheral blood. The chain joins TRBV29-1 to TRBJ1-1, with a weak D call TRBD1 (5 bases). The CDR3: CSVPGLMNTEAFF. CDR3 in DNA: TGCAGCGTTCCAGGGCTAATGAACACTGAAGCTTTCTTT.